This T cell receptor beta chain was sequenced during a study of PD-1 blockade in classical Hodgkin lymphoma. There are 14 residues in the CDR3. Germline-derived CDR1 and CDR2 are SGHTA and FQGNSA. V dropped 3 bases and J dropped 4 bases, with 10 bases sitting between them. Generated by immunoSEQ multiplex PCR, the TCRdb table keeps only in-frame clones and is missing some. The table shows fewer than 45,000 clones, with less than 75% occurring only once. Time point meaning: cycle 4 day 1 (C4D1), after 6 weeks of nivolumab. Each patient's relapse followed autologous stem cell transplantation, and brentuximab vedotin exposure varied.

This chain links TRBV7-2 with TRBJ2-1; D might be TRBD1 (6 bases). The receptor was derived from a human donor with classical Hodgkin lymphoma. This sample comprised peripheral blood mononuclear cells (PBMCs), obtained before the fourth cycle of nivolumab. Here the CDR3 reads CASSLDQGYNEQFF. CDR3 sequence (DNA): TGTGCCAGCAGCTTGGACCAGGGGTACAATGAGCAGTTCTTC.